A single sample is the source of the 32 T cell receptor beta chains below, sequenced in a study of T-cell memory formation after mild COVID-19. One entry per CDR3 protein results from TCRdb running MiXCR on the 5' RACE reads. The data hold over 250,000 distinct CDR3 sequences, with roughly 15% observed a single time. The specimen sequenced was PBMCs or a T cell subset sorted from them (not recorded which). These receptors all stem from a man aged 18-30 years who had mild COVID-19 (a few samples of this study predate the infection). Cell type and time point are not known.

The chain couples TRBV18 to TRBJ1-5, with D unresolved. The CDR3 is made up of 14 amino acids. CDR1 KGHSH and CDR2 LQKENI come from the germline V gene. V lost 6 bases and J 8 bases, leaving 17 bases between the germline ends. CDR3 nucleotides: TGTGCCAGCTCCGCTACGGACGGCAAGGAGCCCCAGCATTTT. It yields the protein CASSATDGKEPQHF.

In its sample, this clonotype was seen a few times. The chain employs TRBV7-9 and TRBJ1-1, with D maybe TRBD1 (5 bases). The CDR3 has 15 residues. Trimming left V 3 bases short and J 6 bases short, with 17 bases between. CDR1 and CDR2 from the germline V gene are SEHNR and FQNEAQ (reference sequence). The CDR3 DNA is TGTGCCAGCAGCTTGGCGGGGGTGGTTATCGCTGAAGCTTTCTTT. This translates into CASSLAGVVIAEAFF. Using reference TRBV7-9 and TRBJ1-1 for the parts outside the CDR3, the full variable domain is DTGVSQNPRHKITKRGQNVTFRCDPISEHNRLYWYRQTLGQGPEFLTYFQNEAQLEKSRLLSDRFSAERPKGSFSTLEIQRTEQGDSAMYLCASSLAGVVIAEAFFGQGTRLTVV.

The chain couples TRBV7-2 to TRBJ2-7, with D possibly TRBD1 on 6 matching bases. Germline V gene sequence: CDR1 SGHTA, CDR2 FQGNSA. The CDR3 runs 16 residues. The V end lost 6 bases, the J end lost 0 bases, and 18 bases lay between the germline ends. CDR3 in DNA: TGTGCCAGCAGTCCCAACAGGGTTAGGAGCTCCTACGAGCAGTACGTC. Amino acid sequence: CASSPNRVRSSYEQYV.

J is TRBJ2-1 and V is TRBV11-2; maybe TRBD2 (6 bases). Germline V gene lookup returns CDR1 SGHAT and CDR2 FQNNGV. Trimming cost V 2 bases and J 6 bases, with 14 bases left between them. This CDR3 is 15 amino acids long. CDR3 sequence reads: CASSLWRGQGNEQFF. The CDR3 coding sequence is TGTGCCAGCAGCTTATGGAGGGGCCAGGGCAATGAGCAGTTCTTC.

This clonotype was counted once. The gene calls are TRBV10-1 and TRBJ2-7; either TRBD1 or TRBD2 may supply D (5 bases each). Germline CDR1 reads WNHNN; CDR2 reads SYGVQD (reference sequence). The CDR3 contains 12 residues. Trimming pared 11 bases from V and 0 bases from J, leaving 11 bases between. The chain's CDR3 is CASRGVSYEQYF. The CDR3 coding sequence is TGCGCCTCGAGAGGGGTCTCCTACGAGCAGTACTTC.

The CDR3 sequence: CASSYDNRGKETQYF. In DNA, the CDR3 is TGTGCCAGCAGCTACGACAACAGGGGTAAAGAGACCCAGTACTTC. The chain recombines TRBV7-9 with TRBJ2-5, with 7 bases fitting TRBD1. Trimming at V came to 4 bases and at J to 3 bases, leaving 8 bases not matched to a gene. Germline values: CDR1 SEHNR, CDR2 FQNEAQ (reference sequence). The CDR3 is 15 amino acids.

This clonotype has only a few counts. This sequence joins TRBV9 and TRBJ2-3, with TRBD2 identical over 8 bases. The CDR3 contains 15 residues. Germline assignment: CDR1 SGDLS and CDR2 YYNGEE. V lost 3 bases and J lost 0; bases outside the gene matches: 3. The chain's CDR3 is CASSGERGSTDTQYF. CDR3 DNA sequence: TGTGCCAGCAGCGGTGAGCGGGGGAGCACAGATACGCAGTATTTT.

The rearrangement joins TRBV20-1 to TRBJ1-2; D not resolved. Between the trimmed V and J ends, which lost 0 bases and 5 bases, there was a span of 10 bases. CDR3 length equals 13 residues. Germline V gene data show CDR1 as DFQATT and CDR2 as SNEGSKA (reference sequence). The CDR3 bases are TGCAGTGCTAGAGATCGGATCGGATATGGCTACACCTTC. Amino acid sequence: CSARDRIGYGYTF.

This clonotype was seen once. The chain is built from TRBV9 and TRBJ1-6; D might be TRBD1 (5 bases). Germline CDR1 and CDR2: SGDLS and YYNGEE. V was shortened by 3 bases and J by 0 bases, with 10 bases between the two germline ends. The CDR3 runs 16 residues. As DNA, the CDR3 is TGTGCCAGCAGCGCGCGGGACCGCTCCTATAATTCACCCCTCCACTTT. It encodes CASSARDRSYNSPLHF.

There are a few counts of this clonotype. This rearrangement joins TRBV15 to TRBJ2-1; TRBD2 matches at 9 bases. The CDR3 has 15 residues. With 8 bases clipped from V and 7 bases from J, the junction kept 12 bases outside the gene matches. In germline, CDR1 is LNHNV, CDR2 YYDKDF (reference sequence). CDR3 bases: TGTGCCACCGATACCGGGACTAGCAGCGGTAATGAGCAGTTCTTC. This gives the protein CATDTGTSSGNEQFF.

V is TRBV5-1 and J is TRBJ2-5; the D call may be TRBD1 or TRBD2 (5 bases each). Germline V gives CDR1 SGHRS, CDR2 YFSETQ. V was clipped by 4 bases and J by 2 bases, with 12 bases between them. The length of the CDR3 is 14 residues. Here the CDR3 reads CASSPGRGQETQYF. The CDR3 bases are TGCGCCAGCAGCCCGGGACGGGGACAAGAGACCCAGTACTTC.

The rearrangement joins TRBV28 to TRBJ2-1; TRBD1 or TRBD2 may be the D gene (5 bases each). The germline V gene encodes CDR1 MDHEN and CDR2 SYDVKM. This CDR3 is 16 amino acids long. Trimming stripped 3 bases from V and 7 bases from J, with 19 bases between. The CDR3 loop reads CASSFRFGAALNEQFF. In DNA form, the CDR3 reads TGTGCCAGCAGTTTTCGTTTCGGGGCCGCGCTAAATGAGCAGTTCTTC. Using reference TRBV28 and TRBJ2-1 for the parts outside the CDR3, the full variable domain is DVKVTQSSRYLVKRTGEKVFLECVQDMDHENMFWYRQDPGLGLRLIYFSYDVKMKEKGDIPEGYSVSREKKERFSLILESASTNQTSMYLCASSFRFGAALNEQFFGPGTRLTVL.

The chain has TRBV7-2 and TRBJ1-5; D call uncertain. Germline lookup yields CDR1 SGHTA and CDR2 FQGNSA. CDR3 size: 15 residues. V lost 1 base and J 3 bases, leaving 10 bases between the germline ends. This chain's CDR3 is CASSLVGWDNQPQHF. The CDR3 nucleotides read TGTGCCAGCAGCTTAGTTGGATGGGACAATCAGCCCCAGCATTTT.

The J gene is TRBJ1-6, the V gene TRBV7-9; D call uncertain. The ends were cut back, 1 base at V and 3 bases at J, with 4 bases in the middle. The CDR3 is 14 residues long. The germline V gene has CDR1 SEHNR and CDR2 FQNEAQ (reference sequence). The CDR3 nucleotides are TGTGCCAGCAGCTTAGGACACTATAATTCACCCCTCCACTTT. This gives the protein CASSLGHYNSPLHF. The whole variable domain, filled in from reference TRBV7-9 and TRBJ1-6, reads DTGVSQNPRHKITKRGQNVTFRCDPISEHNRLYWYRQTLGQGPEFLTYFQNEAQLEKSRLLSDRFSAERPKGSFSTLEIQRTEQGDSAMYLCASSLGHYNSPLHFGNGTRLTVT.

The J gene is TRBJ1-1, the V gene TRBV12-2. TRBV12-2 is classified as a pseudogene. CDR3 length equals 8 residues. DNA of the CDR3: TGTGCAAGTCGCTTCCCTTTCTTT. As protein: CASRFPFF.

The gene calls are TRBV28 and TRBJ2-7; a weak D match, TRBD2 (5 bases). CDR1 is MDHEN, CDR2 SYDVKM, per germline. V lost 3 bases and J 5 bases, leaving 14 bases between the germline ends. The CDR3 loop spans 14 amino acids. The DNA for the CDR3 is TGTGCCAGCAGTTTCTCGGGGAGACGCGACGAGCAGTACGTC. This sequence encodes CASSFSGRRDEQYV.

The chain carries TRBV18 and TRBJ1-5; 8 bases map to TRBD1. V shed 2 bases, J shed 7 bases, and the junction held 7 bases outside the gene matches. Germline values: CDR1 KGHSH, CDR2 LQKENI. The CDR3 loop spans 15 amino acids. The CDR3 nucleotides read TGTGCCAGCTCACCATACAGGGGGTCGGGGCAGCCCCAGCATTTT. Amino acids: CASSPYRGSGQPQHF.

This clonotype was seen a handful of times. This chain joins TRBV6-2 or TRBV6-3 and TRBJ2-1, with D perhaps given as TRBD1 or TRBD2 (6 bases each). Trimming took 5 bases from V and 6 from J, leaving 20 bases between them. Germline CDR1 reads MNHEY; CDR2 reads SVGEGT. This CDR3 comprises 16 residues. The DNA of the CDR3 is TGTGCCAGCAGTCCACCGTGGGGGGCAGCCCCCAATGAGCAGTTCTTC. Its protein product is CASSPPWGAAPNEQFF.

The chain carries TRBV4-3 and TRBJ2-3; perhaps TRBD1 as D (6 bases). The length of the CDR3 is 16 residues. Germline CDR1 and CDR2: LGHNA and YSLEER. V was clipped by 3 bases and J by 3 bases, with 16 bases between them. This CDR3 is CASSHQQGFGTDTQYF. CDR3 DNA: TGCGCCAGCAGCCACCAACAGGGATTCGGAACAGATACGCAGTATTTT.

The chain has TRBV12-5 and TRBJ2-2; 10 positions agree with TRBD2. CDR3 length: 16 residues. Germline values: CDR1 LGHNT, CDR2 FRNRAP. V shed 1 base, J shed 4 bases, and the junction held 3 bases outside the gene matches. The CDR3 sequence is CASGLAAGGPTGELFF. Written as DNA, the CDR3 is TGTGCTAGTGGTTTGGCAGCGGGGGGGCCCACCGGGGAGCTGTTTTTT.

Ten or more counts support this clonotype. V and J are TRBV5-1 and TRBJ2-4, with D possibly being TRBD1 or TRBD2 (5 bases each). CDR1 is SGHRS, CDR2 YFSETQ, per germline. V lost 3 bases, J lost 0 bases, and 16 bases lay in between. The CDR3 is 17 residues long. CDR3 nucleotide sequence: TGCGCCAGCAGCTCGGGGCCGACAGTTCTAGCCAAAAACATTCAGTACTTC. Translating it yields CASSSGPTVLAKNIQYF.

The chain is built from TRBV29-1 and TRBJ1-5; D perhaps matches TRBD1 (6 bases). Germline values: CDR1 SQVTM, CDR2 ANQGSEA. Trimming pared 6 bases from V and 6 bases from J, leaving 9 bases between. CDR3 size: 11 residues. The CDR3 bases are TGCAGCGTAACAGGGCCTCAGCCCCAGCATTTT. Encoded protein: CSVTGPQPQHF.

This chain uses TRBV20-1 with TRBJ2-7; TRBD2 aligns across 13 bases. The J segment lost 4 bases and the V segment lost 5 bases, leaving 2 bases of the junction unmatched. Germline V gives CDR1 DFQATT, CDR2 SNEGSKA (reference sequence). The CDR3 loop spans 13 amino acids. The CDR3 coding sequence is TGCAGTGCTGGACTAGCGGGGGCGTACGAGCAGTACGTC. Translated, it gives CSAGLAGAYEQYV.

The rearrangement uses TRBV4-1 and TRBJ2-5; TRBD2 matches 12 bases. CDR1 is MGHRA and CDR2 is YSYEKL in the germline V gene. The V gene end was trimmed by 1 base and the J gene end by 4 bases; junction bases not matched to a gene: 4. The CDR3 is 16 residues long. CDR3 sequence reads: CASSQGLAGALETQYF. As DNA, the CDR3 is TGCGCCAGCAGCCAAGGACTAGCGGGGGCCCTAGAGACCCAGTACTTC.

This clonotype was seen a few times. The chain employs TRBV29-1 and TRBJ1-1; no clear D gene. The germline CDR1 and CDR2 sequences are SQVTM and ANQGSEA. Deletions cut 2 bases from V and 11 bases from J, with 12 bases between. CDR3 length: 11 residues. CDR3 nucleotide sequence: TGCAGCGTTGAAAGGGCATCTGGTGCTTTCTTT. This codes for CSVERASGAFF.

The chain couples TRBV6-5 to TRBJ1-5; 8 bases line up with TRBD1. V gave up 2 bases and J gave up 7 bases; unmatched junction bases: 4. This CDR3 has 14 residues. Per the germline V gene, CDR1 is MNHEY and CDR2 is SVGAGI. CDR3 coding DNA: TGTGCCAGCAGTTACCGAACAGGGGGACAGCCCCAGCATTTT. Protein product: CASSYRTGGQPQHF.

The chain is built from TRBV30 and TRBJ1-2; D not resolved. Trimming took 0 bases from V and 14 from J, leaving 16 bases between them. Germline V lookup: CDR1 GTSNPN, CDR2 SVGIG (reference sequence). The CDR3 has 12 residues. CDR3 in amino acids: CAWSVGWEVRTF. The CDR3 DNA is TGTGCCTGGAGTGTAGGCTGGGAAGTTCGGACCTTC.

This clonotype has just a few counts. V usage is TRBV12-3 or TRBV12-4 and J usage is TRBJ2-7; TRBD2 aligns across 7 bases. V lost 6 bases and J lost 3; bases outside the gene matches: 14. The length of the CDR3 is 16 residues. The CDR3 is CASSLGSGGRNYEQYF. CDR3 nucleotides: TGTGCCAGCAGCCTTGGGTCGGGGGGACGTAACTACGAGCAGTACTTC.

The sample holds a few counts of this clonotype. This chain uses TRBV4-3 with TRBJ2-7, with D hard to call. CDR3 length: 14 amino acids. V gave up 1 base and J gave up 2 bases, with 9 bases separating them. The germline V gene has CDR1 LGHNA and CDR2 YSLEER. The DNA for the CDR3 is TGCGCCAGCAGCCAAGGACTCCAGACCTACGAGCAGTACTTC. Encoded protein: CASSQGLQTYEQYF.

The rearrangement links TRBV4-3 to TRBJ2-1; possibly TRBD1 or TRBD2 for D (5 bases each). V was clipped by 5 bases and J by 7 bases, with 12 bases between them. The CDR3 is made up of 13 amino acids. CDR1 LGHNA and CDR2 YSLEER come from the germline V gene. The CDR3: CASSSGPWNEQFF. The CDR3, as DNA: TGCGCCAGCAGCTCGGGGCCCTGGAATGAGCAGTTCTTC.

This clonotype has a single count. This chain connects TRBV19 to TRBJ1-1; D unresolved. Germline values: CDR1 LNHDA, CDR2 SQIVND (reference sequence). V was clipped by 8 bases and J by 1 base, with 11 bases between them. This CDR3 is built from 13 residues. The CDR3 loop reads CASLKEQNTEAFF. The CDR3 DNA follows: TGTGCCAGTCTGAAGGAACAGAACACTGAAGCTTTCTTT.

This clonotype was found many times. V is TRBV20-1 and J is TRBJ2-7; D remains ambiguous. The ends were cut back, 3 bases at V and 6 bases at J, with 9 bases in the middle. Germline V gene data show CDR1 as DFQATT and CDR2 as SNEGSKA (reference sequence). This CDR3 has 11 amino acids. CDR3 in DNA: TGCAGTGCTAGTCCGTATTTCGAGCAGTACGTC. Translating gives CSASPYFEQYV.